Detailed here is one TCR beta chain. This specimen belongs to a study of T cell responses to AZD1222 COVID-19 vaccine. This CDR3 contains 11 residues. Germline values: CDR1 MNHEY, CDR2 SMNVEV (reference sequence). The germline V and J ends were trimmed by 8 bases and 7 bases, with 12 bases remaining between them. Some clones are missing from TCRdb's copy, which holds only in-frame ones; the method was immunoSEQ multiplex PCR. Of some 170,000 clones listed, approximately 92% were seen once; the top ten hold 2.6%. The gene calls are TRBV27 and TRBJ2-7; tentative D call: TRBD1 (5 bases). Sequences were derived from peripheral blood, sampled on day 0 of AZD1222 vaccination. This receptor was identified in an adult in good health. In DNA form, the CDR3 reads TGTGCCAGCCGGCGTGGGGCGGAGCAGTACTTC. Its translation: CASRRGAEQYF.